This T cell receptor (beta chain) is from a study of T cell changes during pregnancy in multiple sclerosis. J was trimmed by 7 bases and V by 6 bases; bases with no gene match: 5. There are 14 residues in the CDR3. Germline V gene lookup returns CDR1 SNHLY and CDR2 FYNNEI. Sequencing used immunoSEQ multiplex PCR; TCRdb keeps in-frame clones, though not all of them. The top ten hold around an eighth of the sample, which has 20,000 to 25,000 clones, about 89% seen once. This sample comprised CD8+ T cells from peripheral blood mononuclear cells, obtained in the first trimester of pregnancy. The receptor comes from a female donor in good health, enrolled as a control in a pregnancy study. The V and J genes are TRBV2 and TRBJ2-2; 10 bases line up with TRBD2. The CDR3 DNA reads TGTGCCAGCAGCAGGACTAGCGGTAGCGGGGAGCTGTTTTTT. The encoded protein is CASSRTSGSGELFF.